This TCR beta chain emerged from a study of graft-versus-host responses after intestinal transplantation. Study summary: Each recipient received a multivisceral, liver-intestinal, or isolated intestinal graft. Induction using anti-thymocyte globulin, followed by tacrolimus and steroids for roughly 3 years, was given to all recipients.

General observations from the study: Analysis identified GvH clones in recipient marrow, with some appearing first in ileum or blood. Early HvG declines after transplant were associated with peak circulating GvH clone levels.

With 3 bases removed from V and 4 bases from J, the gap between germline ends came to 22 bases. This CDR3 has 17 amino acids. Germline V gives CDR1 MGHRA, CDR2 YSYEKL. Comments on this clone: The antigen remains unidentified.

Method: immunoSEQ multiplex PCR; TCRdb's copy keeps in-frame clones and lacks some. This sample has approximately 37,000 clones, with over 85% found just once. The TCR comes from a human patient who received an intestinal transplant, so some T cells may come from the graft donor. Sequenced here: PBMCs, sampled nearly 750 days after intestinal transplantation. This chain links TRBV4-1 with TRBJ2-7, with a weak D call TRBD2 (5 bases). The CDR3 bases are TGCGCCAGCAGCCACCCTTCCGGACTGAAGGGAAGGTACGAGCAGTACTTC. Its translation: CASSHPSGLKGRYEQYF.